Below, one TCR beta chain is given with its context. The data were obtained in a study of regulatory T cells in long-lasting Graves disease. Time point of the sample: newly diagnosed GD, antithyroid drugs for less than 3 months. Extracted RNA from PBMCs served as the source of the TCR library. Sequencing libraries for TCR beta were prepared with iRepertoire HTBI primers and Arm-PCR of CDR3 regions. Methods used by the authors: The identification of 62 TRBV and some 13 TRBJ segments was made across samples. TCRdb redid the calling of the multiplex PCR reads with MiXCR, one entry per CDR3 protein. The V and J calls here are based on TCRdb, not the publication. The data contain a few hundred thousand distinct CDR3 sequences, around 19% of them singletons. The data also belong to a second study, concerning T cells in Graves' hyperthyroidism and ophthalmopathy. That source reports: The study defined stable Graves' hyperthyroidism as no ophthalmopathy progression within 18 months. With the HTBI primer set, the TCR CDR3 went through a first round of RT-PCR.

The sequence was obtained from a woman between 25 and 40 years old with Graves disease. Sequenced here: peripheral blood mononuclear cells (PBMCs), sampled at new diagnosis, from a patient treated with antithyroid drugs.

CDR3 loop: CASSPQDRRASGNTIYF. In nucleotides, the CDR3 is TGCGCCAGCAGCCCCCAGGACAGGCGCGCCTCTGGAAACACCATATATTTT. This chain connects TRBV4-1 to TRBJ1-3; 7 nucleotides match TRBD1. The V gene's germline CDR1 is MGHRA and CDR2 YSYEKL. The junction had 9 bases not matched to a gene; V was cut back by 4 bases and J by 0 bases. The CDR3 has 17 amino acids.